The clone carrying this TCR beta chain occurred a few times. The antigen is undetermined. CDR3 length: 19 amino acids. Germline CDR1 and CDR2: MGHRA and YSYEKL. The V segment lost 1 base and the J segment 0 bases; nucleotides outside the gene matches: 11. The entry originates in a study of post-analysis software for immune sequencing data. For the study at large: Progressive-relapsing, secondary progressive and relapsing-remitting multiple sclerosis were among the disease courses included. The study, taken as a whole, reports: Among 4 or 5 TRBV segments more frequent in patients than controls were TRBV5-6, TRBV5-1 and TRBV20-1. Samples from a shared batch, those prepared together, strongly co-clustered by F measure. Normalized Chao1 diversity in multiple sclerosis patients fell significantly below that of controls.

cDNA libraries of TCR beta carried unique molecular identifiers. T cells numbering roughly 0.85 to 10 million gave rise to around 460,000 cDNA molecules. In TCRdb, the PCR reads were re-called with MiXCR into one record per CDR3 protein. The profile shows roughly 870,000 distinct CDR3 sequences, approximately 50% of them singletons. The sequence was obtained from a girl aged 5-17 years with multiple sclerosis. The V and J genes are TRBV4-1 and TRBJ2-3, with 9 nucleotides matching TRBD2. Sequenced sample: blood. DNA for the CDR3: TGCGCCAGCAGCCAAGGAGGCCGACTAGCGGAATATAGCACAGATACGCAGTATTTT. It is translated as CASSQGGRLAEYSTDTQYF.